This T cell receptor beta chain was profiled in a study of identical twins. Study outcomes and limitations: Excess sharing by twins proved weaker in beta out-of-frame sequences.

This clonotype was detected many times. Its antigen is still unknown. Unique molecular identifiers were present on the cDNA, and a universal primer site came from template switching. TCRdb re-called the 5' RACE reads with MiXCR, one entry per CDR3 protein. The table includes 400,000 to 500,000 distinct CDR3 sequences, less than 20% detected once. The receptor comes from a man aged 50-60 years in good health. The sample was naive T cells sorted from blood.

The CDR3 here is CSVEGLFCGGRTYNEQFF. The CDR3 DNA reads TGCAGCGTTGAAGGCCTCTTTTGTGGCGGGAGGACTTACAATGAGCAGTTCTTC. The rearrangement joins TRBV29-1 to TRBJ2-1; 8 bases align to TRBD2. This CDR3 spans 18 amino acids. Germline V CDR1 and CDR2: SQVTM, ANQGSEA. J gave up 4 bases and V 1 base, and 15 bases lay outside the gene matches.